At least ten counts were recorded for the clone carrying this T cell receptor beta chain. The sample's time point: healthy volunteer bleed at 6 weeks. Blood, whole and unfractionated, served as the source for total RNA extraction. Authors' processing steps: Approximately 100,000 TCRs per sample was the median, with a range of about 20,000 to 690,600. Each CDR3 protein gets one entry after TCRdb re-called the RACE reads with MiXCR. TCRdb assigned the V and J calls; the authors' analysis was not used. Among around 35,000 distinct CDR3 sequences listed, around 5% were seen once. The entry originates in a study of human T cells and chemical hapten exposure. This clonotype was sampled from a human donor in good health. Some clones in this sample may be carry-over from other donors' samples. The sample consisted of whole blood.

In nucleotides, the CDR3 is TGTGCCAGCAGTTACTCGACTAGCGGGAGCTACGAGCAGTACTTC. Its translation is CASSYSTSGSYEQYF. The chain couples TRBV6-5 to TRBJ2-7; 12 nucleotides agree with TRBD2. The CDR3 has 15 amino acids. Losses at the gene ends were 0 bases for V and 3 bases for J; bases not matched to a gene: 0. From germline, CDR1 is MNHEY and CDR2 SVGAGI.